This is a list of T cell receptor beta chains from one sample in a study of blood T cell repertoires in COVID-19. Repertoires were generated with immunoSEQ multiplex PCR, while TCRdb's copy carries only in-frame clones and drops some. This repertoire shows around 150,000 clones, around 81% found once; its top ten account for about 8.4%. The sample comprised peripheral blood. The receptors stem from a woman aged 60-70 years with active or convalescent COVID-19. The CDR3 runs from the conserved cysteine through the conserved F or W. A D gene is named only where the DNA matches it firmly. Expanded clones get a size class; other rows say once, few or many, or leave the size out.

.	16	TRBV11-3	.	TRBJ2-5	TGTGCCAGCAGCTTAGCTGGTTTCAGCGTAATCGAGACCCAGTACTTC	CASSLAGFSVIETQYF
few	13	TRBV12-3/TRBV12-4	TRBD1	TRBJ2-5	TGTGCCAGCAGACCGACAGGGCCGGAGACCCAGTACTTC	CASRPTGPETQYF
.	14	TRBV11-2	.	TRBJ1-4	TGTGCCAGCAGCTTAGTGGGCGGGAATGAAAAACTGTTTTTT	CASSLVGGNEKLFF
.	12	TRBV12-3/TRBV12-4	.	TRBJ2-3	TGTGCCAGCAGTCCGAGTACAGATACGCAGTATTTT	CASSPSTDTQYF
.	14	TRBV5-4	.	TRBJ2-3	TGTGCCAGCAGGGTTTTAAGGGGTACAGATACGCAGTATTTT	CASRVLRGTDTQYF
.	16	TRBV9	TRBD2	TRBJ2-1	TGTGCCAGCAGCGTAGTGGGGGAGGGCCTGAACAATGAGCAGTTCTTC	CASSVVGEGLNNEQFF
.	13	TRBV6-5	.	TRBJ2-1	TGTGCCAGCAGCCCGGACAGCTACAATGAGCAGTTCTTC	CASSPDSYNEQFF
few	16	TRBV9	.	TRBJ2-3	TGTGCCAGCAGCCCAGGGTTACTAGCCGCCACAGATACGCAGTATTTT	CASSPGLLAATDTQYF
.	15	TRBV19	TRBD2	TRBJ2-5	TGTGCCAGTATGAGGGTAGCGGGAGGGCCTGGGACCCAGTACTTC	CASMRVAGGPGTQYF
many	18	TRBV27	TRBD1	TRBJ1-5	TGTGCCAGCAGTTCAACCCGGTTGACGGGACAGGGGCATCAGCCCCAGCATTTT	CASSSTRLTGQGHQPQHF
.	11	TRBV6-5	.	TRBJ2-3	TGTGCCAGCAGTTCCGCAGATACGCAGTATTTT	CASSSADTQYF
few	16	TRBV4-3	.	TRBJ2-3	TGCGCCAGCAGCCAAGGTTGGGGGACAAATACAGATACGCAGTATTTT	CASSQGWGTNTDTQYF
.	15	TRBV11-2	TRBD1	TRBJ1-3	TGTGCCAGCAGCTCCGAGGGGGCTGGGGGAAACACCATATATTTT	CASSSEGAGGNTIYF
.	15	TRBV6-2/TRBV6-3	.	TRBJ2-3	TGTGCCAGCAGCCCTCAGGGGGGAGGCACAGATACGCAGTATTTT	CASSPQGGGTDTQYF
.	13	TRBV6-2/TRBV6-3	.	TRBJ1-1	TGTGCCAGCAGTTACCAGCGGAAACCTGAAGCTTTCTTT	CASSYQRKPEAFF
.	14	TRBV2	TRBD2	TRBJ2-3	TGTGCCAGCAGTTTTAGCGGGAGATCAGATACGCAGTATTTT	CASSFSGRSDTQYF
few	15	TRBV18	TRBD2	TRBJ2-5	TGTGCCAGCTCAGCACTAAGCGGGGGACAAGAGACCCAGTACTTC	CASSALSGGQETQYF